This is a list of T cell receptor beta chains from one sample in a study of T cells in Graves' hyperthyroidism and ophthalmopathy. A single record per CDR3 protein comes from TCRdb applying MiXCR to the multiplex PCR reads. Of roughly 500,000 distinct CDR3 sequences in the sample, about half were seen once. Sequencing input: peripheral blood or thyroid tissue (not recorded which). The receptor set was obtained from an adult woman with Graves' disease, either hyperthyroidism or ophthalmopathy (not recorded which). Each CDR3 is given with its conserved first and last residue. Each record gives: CDR3 DNA, CDR3 protein, clone size, J gene, D gene, V gene. A D gene is named only where the DNA matches it firmly. Size is omitted from some rows. Given values are once, few, many or a class for expanded clones.

cdr3_nt: TGTGCCAGCAGTACTATAACCGGGATGATGGAGACCCAGTACTTC
cdr3_aa: CASSTITGMMETQYF
clone_size: NA
j_call: TRBJ2-5
d_call: NA
v_call: TRBV6-5

cdr3_nt: TGTGCCAGCACCCCAGACCCTAGCGGAAGCTACGAGCAGTACTTC
cdr3_aa: CASTPDPSGSYEQYF
clone_size: many
j_call: TRBJ2-7
d_call: TRBD2
v_call: TRBV7-2

cdr3_nt: TGTGCCAGCAGCTCACCGGGACTAGCGGGAGGGCCTGGTGCCGGGGAGCTGTTTTTT
cdr3_aa: CASSSPGLAGGPGAGELFF
clone_size: many
j_call: TRBJ2-2
d_call: TRBD2
v_call: TRBV7-3

cdr3_nt: TGTGCCAGCAAAGACAGGGAAGCGACTGAAGCTTTCTTT
cdr3_aa: CASKDREATEAFF
clone_size: many
j_call: TRBJ1-1
d_call: TRBD1
v_call: TRBV2

cdr3_nt: TGTGCCAGCAGTGACCTCTATGGCTACACCTTC
cdr3_aa: CASSDLYGYTF
clone_size: NA
j_call: TRBJ1-2
d_call: NA
v_call: TRBV7-9

cdr3_nt: TGTGCCACCAGCAGATCAGGGTCTCTCGTCAATCAGCCCCAGCATTTT
cdr3_aa: CATSRSGSLVNQPQHF
clone_size: once
j_call: TRBJ1-5
d_call: NA
v_call: TRBV15

cdr3_nt: TGTGCCAGCAGCTCTATGGACAGGAATAATCAGCCCCAGCATTTT
cdr3_aa: CASSSMDRNNQPQHF
clone_size: NA
j_call: TRBJ1-5
d_call: TRBD1
v_call: TRBV7-2

cdr3_nt: TGTGCCAGCAGCCCCGAGGGGATGTTGGAGACCCAGTACTTC
cdr3_aa: CASSPEGMLETQYF
clone_size: NA
j_call: TRBJ2-5
d_call: NA
v_call: TRBV7-3

cdr3_nt: TGCGCCAGCAGTCGAGCGGGCTCCTACGAGCAGTACTTC
cdr3_aa: CASSRAGSYEQYF
clone_size: few
j_call: TRBJ2-7
d_call: NA
v_call: TRBV10-1

cdr3_nt: TGTGCCAGTTTAGGAACGGATTTGAGCTACACCTTC
cdr3_aa: CASLGTDLSYTF
clone_size: NA
j_call: TRBJ1-2
d_call: NA
v_call: TRBV2

cdr3_nt: TGTGCCAGCAGTCCGGACAGGGCTTTTGAGCAGTACTTC
cdr3_aa: CASSPDRAFEQYF
clone_size: NA
j_call: TRBJ2-7
d_call: TRBD1
v_call: TRBV25-1

cdr3_nt: TGTGCCAGCAGGGCAGTTAGCAATCAGCCCCAGCATTTT
cdr3_aa: CASRAVSNQPQHF
clone_size: many
j_call: TRBJ1-5
d_call: NA
v_call: TRBV6-1

cdr3_nt: TGTGCCAGCAGTCTGGGACAGGTAAAGACCCAGTACTTC
cdr3_aa: CASSLGQVKTQYF
clone_size: once
j_call: TRBJ2-5
d_call: TRBD1
v_call: TRBV2

cdr3_nt: TGCAGTGCTAGAGACCATTGGAGTGGCTACACCTTC
cdr3_aa: CSARDHWSGYTF
clone_size: many
j_call: TRBJ1-2
d_call: NA
v_call: TRBV20-1

cdr3_nt: TGCAGTGTGCTGACAGGGGGTGGCAATCAGCCCCAGCATTTT
cdr3_aa: CSVLTGGGNQPQHF
clone_size: NA
j_call: TRBJ1-5
d_call: TRBD1
v_call: TRBV20-1

cdr3_nt: TGTGCCAGCAGTCGCACCGGGACTACCTACTACGAGCAGTACTTC
cdr3_aa: CASSRTGTTYYEQYF
clone_size: NA
j_call: TRBJ2-7
d_call: TRBD2
v_call: TRBV2

cdr3_nt: TGTGCCAGCGGGTACATGAACACTGAAGCTTTCTTT
cdr3_aa: CASGYMNTEAFF
clone_size: few
j_call: TRBJ1-1
d_call: NA
v_call: TRBV9

cdr3_nt: TGTGCCAGCAGCAGCTCCGGGACGGACGAGCATTTT
cdr3_aa: CASSSSGTDEHF
clone_size: NA
j_call: TRBJ1-5
d_call: NA
v_call: TRBV11-2

cdr3_nt: TGCAGTGCCGGTTACGGACAGACCAATTCACCCCTCCACTTT
cdr3_aa: CSAGYGQTNSPLHF
clone_size: many
j_call: TRBJ1-6
d_call: NA
v_call: TRBV20-1

cdr3_nt: TGCAGCTTGGAGGGGGCCGGACCGACCTACGAGCAGTACTTC
cdr3_aa: CSLEGAGPTYEQYF
clone_size: NA
j_call: TRBJ2-7
d_call: NA
v_call: TRBV29-1

cdr3_nt: TGTGCCAGCAGCTTATGGGGCGGGACAGCGTCAAACACCATATATTTT
cdr3_aa: CASSLWGGTASNTIYF
clone_size: NA
j_call: TRBJ1-3
d_call: TRBD1
v_call: TRBV7-3

cdr3_nt: TGTGCCAGCAGCACCGGGACAGCCAACGTCCTGACTTTC
cdr3_aa: CASSTGTANVLTF
clone_size: NA
j_call: TRBJ2-6
d_call: NA
v_call: TRBV7-2

cdr3_nt: TGTGCCAGCACCGAGGGACAGGGGAGCTCCTACGAGCAGTACTTC
cdr3_aa: CASTEGQGSSYEQYF
clone_size: NA
j_call: TRBJ2-7
d_call: TRBD1
v_call: TRBV6-5

cdr3_nt: TGTGCCAGCAGCTCCTGGACAGGGACTGAAGCTTTCTTT
cdr3_aa: CASSSWTGTEAFF
clone_size: many
j_call: TRBJ1-1
d_call: TRBD1
v_call: TRBV5-8